This passage covers 2 T cell receptor beta chains from one sample sequenced in a study of blood T cell repertoires in COVID-19. Sequenced by immunoSEQ multiplex PCR; TCRdb stores in-frame clones only, minus some. The repertoire consists of 300,000 to 400,000 clones, with 80% to 90% occurring once and the leading ten covering about 5%. Sample: PBMCs or T cells enriched from blood (not recorded which). The receptors here all came from a young man who had recovered from COVID-19.

J is TRBJ2-2 and V is TRBV5-1, with 10 bases aligning to TRBD1. The V and J ends lost 4 bases and 4 bases, in that order; junction bases with no gene match: 4. The germline V gene has CDR1 SGHRS and CDR2 YFSETQ. There are 15 residues in the CDR3. The CDR3 DNA sequence: TGCGCCAGCAGCGACAGGGGGCCAGGCACCGGGGAGCTGTTTTTT. Protein: CASSDRGPGTGELFF.

V usage is TRBV4-1 and J usage is TRBJ2-7; TRBD1 matches 9 bases. V lost 4 bases and J lost 4; bases outside the gene matches: 8. The germline V gene encodes CDR1 MGHRA and CDR2 YSYEKL. This CDR3 spans 15 amino acids. The CDR3: CASSPKTGTGYEQYF. CDR3 DNA: TGCGCCAGCAGCCCGAAGACCGGGACAGGGTACGAGCAGTACTTC.